Included here is one T cell receptor (beta chain) sequence, with context. Its specificity is not known. PCR involved 60 Vbeta and 13 Jbeta primers. Here immunoSEQ multiplex PCR was the method, and the copy in TCRdb shows in-frame clones only, minus some. This sample has about 76,000 clones, with around 79% found just once. The CDR3 length is 13 residues. V lost 6 bases and J lost 0; bases outside the gene matches: 1. CDR1 is SQVTM, CDR2 ANQGSEA, per germline. The data were obtained in a study of cytomegalovirus exposure and HLA in healthy donors. Findings of the study overall: Accurate prediction of most subjects' HLA-A and HLA-B alleles from TCR beta sequences was reported.

The receptor was isolated from a man aged 25-45 years in good health and CMV-seronegative. Material: PBMCs. The V gene is TRBV29-1, the J gene TRBJ2-2; 7 bases align to TRBD1. The CDR3 here is CSVGQPNTGELFF. The CDR3 DNA sequence: TGCAGCGTGGGACAGCCGAACACCGGGGAGCTGTTTTTT.